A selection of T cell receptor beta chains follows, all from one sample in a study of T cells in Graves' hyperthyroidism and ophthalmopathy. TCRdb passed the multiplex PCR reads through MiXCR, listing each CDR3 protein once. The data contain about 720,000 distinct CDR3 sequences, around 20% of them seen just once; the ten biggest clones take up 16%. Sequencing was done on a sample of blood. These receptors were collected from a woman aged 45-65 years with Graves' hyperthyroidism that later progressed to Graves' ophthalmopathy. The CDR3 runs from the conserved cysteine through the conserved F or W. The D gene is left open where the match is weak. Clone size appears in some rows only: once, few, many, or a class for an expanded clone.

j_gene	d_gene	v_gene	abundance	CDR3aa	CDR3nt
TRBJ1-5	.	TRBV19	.	CASSIMRAGANQPQHF	TGTGCCAGTAGTATTATGAGGGCAGGGGCGAATCAGCCCCAGCATTTT
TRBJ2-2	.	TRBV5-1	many	CASSLAQGRTGELFF	TGCGCCAGCAGCTTGGCCCAGGGAAGGACCGGGGAGCTGTTTTTT
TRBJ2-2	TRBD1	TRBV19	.	CASSPGTASTNTGELFF	TGTGCCAGTAGTCCTGGGACAGCCTCCACGAACACCGGGGAGCTGTTTTTT
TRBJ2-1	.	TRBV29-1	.	CSARGRLTANEQFF	TGCAGCGCCCGGGGCCGACTAACGGCCAATGAGCAGTTCTTC
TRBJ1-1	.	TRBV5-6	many	CASSLGSGLTEAFF	TGTGCCAGCAGCTTGGGGAGTGGGCTCACTGAAGCTTTCTTT
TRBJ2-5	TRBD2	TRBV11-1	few	CASETSGGLETQYF	TGTGCCAGTGAGACTAGCGGGGGCCTAGAGACCCAGTACTTC
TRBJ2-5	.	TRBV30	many	CAWSGDSRETQYF	TGTGCCTGGAGTGGCGACAGTCGAGAGACCCAGTACTTC
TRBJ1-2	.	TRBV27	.	CASSLALDSLYGYTF	TGTGCCAGCAGTCTAGCATTGGACAGCCTCTATGGCTACACCTTC
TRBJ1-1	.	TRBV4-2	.	CASSQGQVGALAFF	TGTGCCAGCAGCCAAGGACAGGTTGGTGCGCTAGCTTTCTTT
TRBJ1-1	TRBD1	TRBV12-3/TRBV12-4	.	CASSSQGGRAGAFF	TGTGCCAGCAGTTCCCAAGGGGGCAGGGCTGGAGCTTTCTTT
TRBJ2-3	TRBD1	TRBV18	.	CASSPDRGNADTQYF	TGTGCCAGCTCACCGGACAGGGGAAACGCAGATACGCAGTATTTT
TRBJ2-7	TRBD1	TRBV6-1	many	CASYATGGVDLTYEQYF	TGTGCCAGCTATGCGACAGGGGGCGTCGATCTTACCTACGAGCAGTACTTC
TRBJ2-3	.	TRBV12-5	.	CASGPPEGTQYF	TGTGCTAGTGGCCCTCCTGAGGGCACGCAGTATTTT
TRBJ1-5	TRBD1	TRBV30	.	CAWSKGTGNSNQPQHF	TGTGCCTGGAGTAAAGGGACAGGGAACAGCAATCAGCCCCAGCATTTT
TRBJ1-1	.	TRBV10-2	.	CASRAGRDTEAFF	TGCGCCAGCAGGGCAGGTAGAGACACTGAAGCTTTCTTT
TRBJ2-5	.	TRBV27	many	CASRGTAARRTQYF	TGTGCCAGTCGGGGGACAGCGGCGCGTCGGACCCAGTACTTC
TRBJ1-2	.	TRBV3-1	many	CASSQVAGDYGYTF	TGTGCCAGCAGCCAAGTCGCGGGAGACTATGGCTACACCTTC